This TCR beta chain comes out of a study of T cell responses to AZD1222 COVID-19 vaccine. Whole-study results and caveats: Mostly white British, mostly female donors; authors suggested clonal diversity may be underestimated.

Sequencing was performed with immunoSEQ multiplex PCR; in TCRdb, only in-frame clones are kept and a portion is missing. Of tens of thousands of clones in the sample, about nine tenths were seen once. This CDR3 has 15 amino acids. From germline, CDR1 is SEHNR and CDR2 FQNEAQ (reference sequence). V shed 1 base, J shed 7 bases, and the junction held 6 bases outside the gene matches. About this clone: The antigen remains undetermined.

V usage is TRBV7-9 and J usage is TRBJ2-1, with TRBD2 matching 8 bases. This TCR came from an adult in good health. This material consisted of peripheral blood, taken on day 0 of AZD1222 vaccination. Written as DNA, the CDR3 is TGTGCCAGCAGCTTAGGAGCGGGGGCGGGGAATGAGCAGTTCTTC. Translation: CASSLGAGAGNEQFF.